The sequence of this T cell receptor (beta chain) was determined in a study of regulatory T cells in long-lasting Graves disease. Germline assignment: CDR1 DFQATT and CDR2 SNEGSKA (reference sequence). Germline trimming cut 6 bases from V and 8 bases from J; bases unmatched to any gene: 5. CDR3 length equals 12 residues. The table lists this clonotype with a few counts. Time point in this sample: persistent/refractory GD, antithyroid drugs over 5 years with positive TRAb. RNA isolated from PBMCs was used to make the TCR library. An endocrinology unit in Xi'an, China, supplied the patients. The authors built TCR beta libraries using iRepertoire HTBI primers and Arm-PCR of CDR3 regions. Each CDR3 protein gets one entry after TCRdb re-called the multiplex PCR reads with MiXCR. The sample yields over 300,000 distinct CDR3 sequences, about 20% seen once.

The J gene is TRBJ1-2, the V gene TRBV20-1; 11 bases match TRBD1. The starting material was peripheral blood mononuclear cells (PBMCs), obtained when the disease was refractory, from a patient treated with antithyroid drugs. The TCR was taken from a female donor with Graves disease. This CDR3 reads CSARGQGEGYTF. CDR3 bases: TGCAGTGCACGGGGACAGGGGGAAGGCTACACCTTC.